The 20 T cell receptor beta chains below come from one sample, sequenced in a study of control samples from healthy donors and cancer patients. Method: immunoSEQ multiplex PCR; TCRdb's copy keeps in-frame clones and lacks some. The sample lists 90,000 or so clones; roughly nine tenths were seen once. The sequenced sample consisted of PBMCs. The receptor set was obtained from a woman aged 45 to 65 with colorectal cancer.

The V call is TRBV30, the J call TRBJ1-1; D not resolved. The germline V gene has CDR1 GTSNPN and CDR2 SVGIG (reference sequence). V shed 3 bases and J shed 2 bases, with 10 bases lying between them. The CDR3 spans 13 residues. The CDR3: CAWRRLINTEAFF. The CDR3 coding sequence is TGTGCCTGGAGACGATTAATAAACACTGAAGCTTTCTTT.

The chain combines TRBV10-3 with TRBJ2-2, with TRBD2 as a possible D gene (5 bases). CDR3 length: 15 residues. Trimming took 3 bases from V and 0 from J, leaving 8 bases between them. Germline values: CDR1 ENHRY, CDR2 SYGVKD. In DNA, the CDR3 is TGTGCCATCAGTGATGCCGGGACGAACACCGGGGAGCTGTTTTTT. This gives the protein CAISDAGTNTGELFF.

The chain employs TRBV5-5 and TRBJ1-3, with 9 nucleotides matching TRBD1. The CDR3 runs to 16 residues. The germline V gene has CDR1 SGHKS and CDR2 YYEKEE (reference sequence). V was pared by 2 bases and J by 3 bases, with 6 bases of the junction left unmatched. The CDR3 is CASSFTGGLGGNTIYF. For the CDR3, the DNA is TGTGCCAGCAGCTTCACAGGGGGCCTGGGTGGAAACACCATATATTTT.

The chain links TRBV19 to TRBJ2-2; TRBD2 might be the D (7 bases). Germline V gives CDR1 LNHDA, CDR2 SQIVND (reference sequence). The CDR3 extends over 14 amino acids. Trimming took 6 bases from V and 6 from J, leaving 14 bases between them. DNA of the CDR3: TGTGCCAGTAGGAAGGGGGGGGCGGCCGGGGAGCTGTTTTTT. Its protein product is CASRKGGAAGELFF.

The rearrangement links TRBV24-1 to TRBJ2-1; tentatively, D is TRBD2 (7 bases). CDR3 length equals 15 residues. V shed 5 bases and J shed 0 bases, with 10 bases lying between them. Germline V lookup: CDR1 KGHDR, CDR2 SFDVKD. CDR3 amino acids: CATSARGGSYNEQFF. The CDR3 nucleotides are TGTGCCACCAGTGCGAGGGGGGGCTCCTACAATGAGCAGTTCTTC.

V usage is TRBV4-1 and J usage is TRBJ1-5; unclear D gene. V was shortened by 0 bases and J by 0 bases, with 6 bases between the two germline ends. CDR3 length equals 15 residues. Germline V gene lookup returns CDR1 MGHRA and CDR2 YSYEKL. The CDR3 DNA reads TGCGCCAGCAGCCAAGAGGGGAATAGCAATCAGCCCCAGCATTTT. Protein: CASSQEGNSNQPQHF.

The chain combines TRBV19 with TRBJ1-3; tentatively, D is TRBD1 (5 bases). CDR3 length: 16 amino acids. Between the trimmed V and J ends, which lost 10 bases and 0 bases, there was a span of 19 bases. Germline V gene lookup returns CDR1 LNHDA and CDR2 SQIVND (reference sequence). The CDR3 DNA sequence: TGTGCCACCTCAAGTGGGACGGTTTACTCTGGAAACACCATATATTTT. Translated: CATSSGTVYSGNTIYF.

The rearrangement links TRBV5-1 to TRBJ1-3; no clear D gene. The germline V gene encodes CDR1 SGHRS and CDR2 YFSETQ. The CDR3 runs to 14 residues. V was trimmed by 0 bases and J by 0 bases, leaving 4 bases between them. The CDR3 spells CASSLGSSGNTIYF. The DNA of the CDR3 is TGCGCCAGCAGCTTGGGGAGCTCTGGAAACACCATATATTTT.

The chain carries TRBV2 and TRBJ1-3; 7 nucleotides align to TRBD1. The junction had 1 base not matched to a gene; V was cut back by 2 bases and J by 0 bases. The V gene's germline CDR1 is SNHLY and CDR2 FYNNEI. This CDR3 contains 15 residues. The CDR3 nucleotides read TGTGCCAGCAGTGAATGGGACAGCTCTGGAAACACCATATATTTT. Translation: CASSEWDSSGNTIYF.

The chain uses TRBV10-1 and TRBJ2-2; 7 bases are a match to TRBD1. Trimming took 10 bases from V and 4 from J; bases not matched to a gene: 6. This CDR3 has 13 residues. CDR1 and CDR2 from the germline V gene are WNHNN and SYGVQD (reference sequence). The CDR3 DNA sequence: TGCGCCACCTCGGGACAGACCACCGGGGAGCTGTTTTTT. Translating it yields CATSGQTTGELFF.

The V call is TRBV7-2, the J call TRBJ2-1; 8 bases fit TRBD1. The CDR3 contains 14 residues. Germline V gives CDR1 SGHTA, CDR2 FQGNSA. Losses at the gene ends were 4 bases for V and 10 bases for J; bases not matched to a gene: 9. The CDR3 DNA is TGTGCCAGCAGCTCGAGTACAGGGGGTTCCGAGCAGTTCTTC. This gives the protein CASSSSTGGSEQFF.

The CDR3 DNA sequence: TGTGCCAGTACGATACAGGGAAAGAGCACAGATACGCAGTATTTT. It codes for CASTIQGKSTDTQYF. This sequence joins TRBV2 and TRBJ2-3; weak D call: TRBD1 (6 bases). V was clipped by 9 bases and J by 0 bases, with 16 bases between them. The CDR3 sequence is 15 residues long. Looked up from germline, CDR1 is SNHLY and CDR2 is FYNNEI. Variable domain in full (rest from reference TRBV2 and TRBJ2-3): EPEVTQTPSHQVTQMGQEVILRCVPISNHLYFYWYRQILGQKVEFLVSFYNNEISEKSEIFDDQFSVERPDGSNFTLKIRSTKLEDSAMYFCASTIQGKSTDTQYFGPGTRLTVL.

The gene calls are TRBV4-1 and TRBJ2-6; D gene uncertain. The ends were cut back, 1 base at V and 0 bases at J, with 7 bases in the middle. The CDR3 has 16 amino acids. Germline-derived CDR1 and CDR2 are MGHRA and YSYEKL. Here the CDR3 DNA reads TGCGCCAGCAGCCAAGTTCGTGGCTCTGGGGCCAACGTCCTGACTTTC. Translation: CASSQVRGSGANVLTF.

J is TRBJ2-3 and V is TRBV3-1 (or the pseudogene TRBV3-2); D is undetermined. Trimming removed 4 bases from V and 0 bases from J, with 5 bases in between. The germline gives CDR1 LGHDT, CDR2 YNNKEL (reference sequence). This CDR3 spans 13 amino acids. CDR3 sequence reads: CASSPASTDTQYF. The CDR3 region has the DNA TGTGCCAGCAGCCCGGCTAGCACAGATACGCAGTATTTT.

This clone has more than one count but fewer than ten. V gene TRBV7-3 combines with J gene TRBJ2-5; either TRBD1 or TRBD2 may fit D (5 bases each). Germline CDR1 reads SGHTA; CDR2 reads FQGTGA. The CDR3 loop spans 13 amino acids. Trimming took 4 bases from V and 5 from J, leaving 11 bases between them. The CDR3 DNA follows: TGTGCCAGCAGCTCTGGGACGTTGGAGACCCAGTACTTC. As protein: CASSSGTLETQYF.

The J gene is TRBJ2-6, the V gene TRBV6-4; D unclear. Germline V gene data show CDR1 as MRHNA and CDR2 as SNTAGT. V was pared by 6 bases and J by 0 bases, with 6 bases between. The CDR3 runs 14 residues. The CDR3 sequence is CASRDSSGANVLTF. The CDR3 nucleotides are TGTGCCAGCAGAGATTCCTCTGGGGCCAACGTCCTGACTTTC.

The chain recombines TRBV3-1 (or the pseudogene TRBV3-2) with TRBJ1-1, with 7 bases aligning to TRBD1. This CDR3 comprises 14 residues. Germline-derived CDR1 and CDR2 are LGHDT and YNNKEL (reference sequence). The V gene end was trimmed by 4 bases and the J gene end by 1 base; junction bases not matched to a gene: 3. CDR3 DNA sequence: TGTGCCAGCAGCCGTCGACAGGGGAACACTGAAGCTTTCTTT. Translating it yields CASSRRQGNTEAFF.

The V and J genes are TRBV4-2 and TRBJ2-4, with D possibly being TRBD1 or TRBD2 (6 bases each). Germline V CDR1 and CDR2: LGHNA, YNFKEQ. The CDR3 spans 14 residues. The V end lost 4 bases, the J end lost 8 bases, and 15 bases lay between the germline ends. CDR3 region: CASSPKLGGHIQYF. The CDR3 DNA follows: TGTGCCAGCAGCCCCAAGCTGGGGGGCCACATTCAGTACTTC.

This chain links TRBV5-8 with TRBJ1-2; the match to TRBD1 covers 11 bases. The germline V gene encodes CDR1 SGHTS and CDR2 YDEGEE. This CDR3 comprises 15 residues. V lost 3 bases, J lost 1 base, and 2 bases stayed unmatched. The CDR3: CASSWDRGYNYGYTF. In nucleotides, the CDR3 is TGTGCCAGCAGCTGGGACAGGGGGTATAACTATGGCTACACCTTC.

The chain joins TRBV25-1 to TRBJ1-5; the D gene is possibly TRBD1 (6 bases). The CDR3 loop spans 13 amino acids. Germline loops: CDR1 MGHDK, CDR2 SYGVNS. Trimming stripped 8 bases from V and 3 bases from J, with 11 bases between. In nucleotides, the CDR3 is TGTGCCAGCTCCGGGGGCCACAATCAGCCCCAGCATTTT. Its translation: CASSGGHNQPQHF.